The 27 T cell receptor beta chains listed next were all sequenced from one sample in a study of cytomegalovirus exposure and HLA in healthy donors. Amplification used 60 Vbeta primers and 13 Jbeta primers. Sequencing used immunoSEQ multiplex PCR; TCRdb keeps in-frame clones, though not all of them. The sample has around 33,000 clones; the top ten hold roughly 3.5%. The sequenced sample consisted of PBMCs. All receptors come from a man aged 40-49 years in good health and CMV-seronegative.

This chain connects TRBV20-1 to TRBJ1-2; D not certain. CDR1 and CDR2 (germline): DFQATT, SNEGSKA (reference sequence). The CDR3 is 11 residues long. V was trimmed by 4 bases and J by 6 bases, leaving 9 bases between them. The CDR3 DNA follows: TGCAGTGCTATATCGGGAAATGGCTACACCTTC. Its translation is CSAISGNGYTF.

The CDR3 is CASTLRVTYEQYF. CDR3 in DNA: TGTGCCAGCACCCTACGGGTAACCTACGAGCAGTACTTC. The chain couples TRBV7-2 to TRBJ2-7; no clear D. Trimming shortened V by 7 bases and J by 2 bases, and 12 bases separated the two germline ends. CDR3 length: 13 residues. Germline V CDR1 and CDR2: SGHTA, FQGNSA.

The chain employs TRBV19 and TRBJ1-2, with D unresolved. Germline V gene sequence: CDR1 LNHDA, CDR2 SQIVND (reference sequence). CDR3 length: 14 residues. V was clipped by 5 bases and J by 4 bases, with 14 bases between them. CDR3 loop: CASSLEPGAYGYTF. CDR3 DNA: TGTGCCAGTAGTCTTGAACCGGGAGCCTATGGCTACACCTTC. Full variable domain (missing parts from reference TRBV19 and TRBJ1-2): DGGITQSPKYLFRKEGQNVTLSCEQNLNHDAMYWYRQDPGQGLRLIYYSQIVNDFQKGDIAEGYSVSREKKESFPLTVTSAQKNPTAFYLCASSLEPGAYGYTFGSGTRLTVV.

The J gene is TRBJ2-3, the V gene TRBV4-3; the D gene is possibly TRBD1 (5 bases). The CDR3 runs 16 residues. CDR1 and CDR2 from the germline V gene are LGHNA and YSLEER. V lost 0 bases and J lost 2, with 12 bases in between. The CDR3: CASSQDRRTFTDTQYF. CDR3 sequence (DNA): TGCGCCAGCAGCCAAGATAGGCGGACATTCACAGATACGCAGTATTTT.

The genes are TRBV28 and TRBJ2-5; TRBD1 might be the D (6 bases). Trimming pared 6 bases from V and 5 bases from J, leaving 13 bases between. Germline V gene sequence: CDR1 MDHEN, CDR2 SYDVKM. The CDR3 runs to 13 residues. DNA of the CDR3: TGTGCCAGCAGCACTACAGGGTTGGAGACCCAGTACTTC. This codes for CASSTTGLETQYF.

This chain links TRBV9 with TRBJ1-1; 10 bases match TRBD1. Trimming removed 2 bases from V and 5 bases from J; junction bases left unmatched: 6. CDR3 length equals 15 residues. Germline V gene lookup returns CDR1 SGDLS and CDR2 YYNGEE. The CDR3 DNA is TGTGCCAGCAGCGTGTTAGGGACAGGGGAGACTGAAGCTTTCTTT. Protein: CASSVLGTGETEAFF.

CDR3: CASSLDLAGGPREQFF. The CDR3 coding sequence is TGTGCCAGCAGCTTGGACCTAGCGGGAGGGCCCCGTGAGCAGTTCTTC. The chain carries TRBV5-4 and TRBJ2-1; 12 bases agree with TRBD2. Germline CDR1 reads SGHNT; CDR2 reads YYREEE (reference sequence). The CDR3 is made up of 16 amino acids. The J segment lost 9 bases and the V segment lost 0 bases, leaving 7 bases of the junction unmatched.

This chain links TRBV11-2 with TRBJ2-7; TRBD1 is a possible D gene (5 bases). V lost 5 bases and J 1 base, leaving 9 bases between the germline ends. The CDR3 length is 13 residues. The germline V gene has CDR1 SGHAT and CDR2 FQNNGV. CDR3: CASSGHQSYEQYF. In DNA, the CDR3 is TGTGCCAGCAGCGGACACCAGTCCTACGAGCAGTACTTC.

This chain joins TRBV5-1 and TRBJ1-5, with 12 bases matching TRBD1. This CDR3 is built from 16 residues. Germline V gene data show CDR1 as SGHRS and CDR2 as YFSETQ. V shed 4 bases and J 3 bases; nucleotides not matched to a gene: 5. The CDR3 sequence is CASSLGTGGFNQPQHF. CDR3 nucleotides: TGCGCCAGCAGCCTAGGGACAGGGGGCTTCAATCAGCCCCAGCATTTT.

The gene calls are TRBV19 and TRBJ2-1; 13 bases map to TRBD2. CDR1 is LNHDA and CDR2 is SQIVND in the germline V gene (reference sequence). The CDR3 contains 15 residues. The V gene end was trimmed by 3 bases and the J gene end by 13 bases; junction bases not matched to a gene: 9. This chain's CDR3 is CASSIGTSGTTAQFF. In nucleotides, the CDR3 is TGTGCCAGTAGTATCGGGACTAGCGGGACCACGGCCCAGTTCTTC.

The chain combines TRBV5-6 with TRBJ2-5, with a weak D call TRBD1 (6 bases). Germline CDR1 SGHDT, CDR2 YYEEEE. Trimming took 4 bases from V and 1 from J, leaving 11 bases between them. The CDR3 contains 14 residues. The CDR3 is CASSRDILQETQYF. The CDR3 coding sequence is TGTGCCAGCAGCCGGGACATCCTCCAAGAGACCCAGTACTTC. Full variable domain (outside the CDR3, taken from reference TRBV5-6 and TRBJ2-5): DAGVTQSPTHLIKTRGQQVTLRCSPKSGHDTVSWYQQALGQGPQFIFQYYEEEERQRGNFPDRFSGHQFPNYSSELNVNALLLGDSALYLCASSRDILQETQYFGPGTRLLVL.

V gene TRBV9 combines with J gene TRBJ2-2; 7 positions agree with TRBD1. Per the germline V gene, CDR1 is SGDLS and CDR2 is YYNGEE. With V trimmed by 3 bases and J by 1 base, 3 bases remained unmatched. This CDR3 is built from 15 residues. The chain's CDR3 is CASSGRQGNTGELFF. The CDR3 coding sequence is TGTGCCAGCAGCGGCCGACAGGGGAACACCGGGGAGCTGTTTTTT.

A word on this clone: Other DNA sequences from this sample encode an identical CDR3 as well. This sequence joins TRBV30 and TRBJ2-1, with 8 nucleotides matching TRBD1. CDR1 GTSNPN and CDR2 SVGIG come from the germline V gene (reference sequence). Trimming took 8 bases from V and 10 from J; bases not matched to a gene: 4. CDR3 length: 10 amino acids. This CDR3 reads CAGSGGEQFF. The CDR3 DNA follows: TGTGCCGGGTCAGGGGGCGAGCAGTTCTTC.

V and J are TRBV2 and TRBJ1-1; D remains ambiguous. This CDR3 region has 14 residues. Germline values: CDR1 SNHLY, CDR2 FYNNEI. Trimming took 11 bases from V and 6 from J, leaving 22 bases between them. CDR3: CASTGVSGEPEAFF. The CDR3 DNA reads as TGTGCCTCTACCGGGGTGTCGGGAGAACCTGAAGCTTTCTTT.

The chain carries TRBV10-2 and TRBJ2-5; tentatively, D is TRBD1 (5 bases). Germline loops: CDR1 WSHSY, CDR2 SAAADI. Trimming cost V 2 bases and J 1 base, with 17 bases left between them. The CDR3 totals 17 residues. CDR3 sequence (DNA): TGCGCCAGCAGTGAGCCCCGAGTAGGACAACTCCAAGAGACCCAGTACTTC. It translates to CASSEPRVGQLQETQYF.

The rearrangement uses TRBV9 and TRBJ1-1, with D tentatively TRBD1 (6 bases). This CDR3 is 13 amino acids long. From germline, CDR1 is SGDLS and CDR2 YYNGEE. Trimming shortened V by 4 bases and J by 5 bases, and 12 bases separated the two germline ends. CDR3 amino acids: CASSFGTHTEAFF. In nucleotides, the CDR3 is TGTGCCAGCAGCTTCGGGACACATACTGAAGCTTTCTTT.

In the case of this clone: Within the sample, other DNA sequences also encode this same CDR3. The chain is built from TRBV6-1 and TRBJ2-7; weak D call: TRBD2 (6 bases). Germline V lookup: CDR1 MNHNS, CDR2 SASEGT. Trimming left V 2 bases short and J 3 bases short, with 11 bases between. The CDR3 sequence is 14 residues long. This CDR3 is CASSETGTVYEQYF. The CDR3 DNA is TGTGCCAGCAGTGAAACCGGGACTGTCTACGAGCAGTACTTC.

The chain carries TRBV11-2 and TRBJ2-7; 8 positions match TRBD2. This CDR3 has 17 amino acids. V lost 4 bases, J lost 1 base, and 12 bases stayed unmatched. Germline V gene lookup returns CDR1 SGHAT and CDR2 FQNNGV. The CDR3 loop is CASSYPLGGRRSYEQYF. The CDR3 DNA is TGTGCCAGCAGCTACCCCCTCGGCGGGAGGAGGTCCTACGAGCAGTACTTC.

The chain links TRBV5-4 to TRBJ2-7, with D tentatively TRBD1 (6 bases). V lost 4 bases to trimming and J lost 5 bases, with 25 bases between them. The CDR3 runs to 17 residues. Germline V lookup: CDR1 SGHNT, CDR2 YYREEE (reference sequence). The CDR3 spells CASSTGGQFQGSNEQYF. The CDR3 coding sequence is TGTGCCAGCAGCACCGGCGGACAGTTTCAGGGATCGAACGAGCAGTACTTC.

With regard to this clone: The same CDR3 also results from other DNA sequences found in this sample. The chain employs TRBV6-5 and TRBJ2-7; TRBD2 aligns across 7 bases. Germline V gene data show CDR1 as MNHEY and CDR2 as SVGAGI. V trimming: 3 bases; J trimming: 2 bases; junction bases outside the gene matches: 7. The CDR3 is 15 amino acids. CDR3 sequence (DNA): TGTGCCAGCAGTTATGAGGGCGGGAGTGCCTACGAGCAGTACTTC. Translated: CASSYEGGSAYEQYF.

J is TRBJ2-1 and V is TRBV4-2, with 9 bases identical to TRBD2. The CDR3 contains 17 residues. V lost 1 base and J lost 7; bases outside the gene matches: 11. Germline V lookup: CDR1 LGHNA, CDR2 YNFKEQ. The CDR3: CASSQVTRLAGQNEQFF. CDR3 coding DNA: TGTGCCAGCAGCCAAGTAACTCGTCTAGCGGGGCAGAATGAGCAGTTCTTC.

V is TRBV4-2 and J is TRBJ1-1; 11 positions agree with TRBD1. Germline values: CDR1 LGHNA, CDR2 YNFKEQ. V was clipped by 0 bases and J by 5 bases; unmatched bases: 11. The CDR3 is made up of 18 amino acids. The CDR3 sequence is CASSQDLGQGGGKTEAFF. DNA for the CDR3: TGTGCCAGCAGCCAAGACCTGGGACAGGGGGGTGGGAAGACTGAAGCTTTCTTT.

J is TRBJ1-5 and V is TRBV6-1; 10 bases align to TRBD1. The V gene end was trimmed by 1 base and the J gene end by 7 bases; junction bases not matched to a gene: 4. Germline CDR1 reads MNHNS; CDR2 reads SASEGT. The CDR3 consists of 15 residues. Written as DNA, the CDR3 is TGTGCCAGCAGTGAAGAGACAGGGGGCGAACAGCCCCAGCATTTT. It codes for CASSEETGGEQPQHF.

The rearrangement links TRBV5-6 to TRBJ1-3, with D perhaps matching TRBD1 (6 bases). Germline assignment: CDR1 SGHDT and CDR2 YYEEEE. This CDR3 is 15 amino acids long. The ends were cut back, 2 bases at V and 3 bases at J, with 12 bases in the middle. CDR3 in DNA: TGTGCCAGCAGCTTCCAGGGGAGAGGTGGAAACACCATATATTTT. It codes for CASSFQGRGGNTIYF.

The CDR3 loop reads CASSSGGASGDNEQFF. The CDR3 bases are TGTGCCAGCAGCTCGGGCGGGGCTAGCGGGGACAATGAGCAGTTCTTC. V gene TRBV11-3 combines with J gene TRBJ2-1; 9 nucleotides match TRBD2. CDR1 and CDR2 (germline): SGHNT, YENEEA. Trimming removed 4 bases from V and 5 bases from J; junction bases left unmatched: 9. The CDR3 has 16 residues. The entire variable domain, with the rest obtained from reference TRBV11-3 and TRBJ2-1, is as follows: EAGVVQSPRYKIIEKKQPVAFWCNPISGHNTLYWYLQNLGQGPELLIRYENEEAVDDSQLPKDRFSAERLKGVDSTLKIQPAELGDSAVYLCASSSGGASGDNEQFFGPGTRLTVL.

The rearrangement joins TRBV4-2 to TRBJ1-5; D is uncertain. The CDR3 is 14 residues long. The germline V gene encodes CDR1 LGHNA and CDR2 YNFKEQ. The V end lost 0 bases, the J end lost 5 bases, and 8 bases lay between the germline ends. The chain's CDR3 is CASSQDPDYQPQHF. The DNA of the CDR3 is TGTGCCAGCAGCCAAGATCCTGACTATCAGCCCCAGCATTTT.

The DNA of the CDR3 is TGCGCCAGCAGTTTTTCAGGGACAAACACTGAAGCTTTCTTT. This sequence encodes CASSFSGTNTEAFF. This sequence joins TRBV5-1 and TRBJ1-1, with TRBD1 as a possible D gene (6 bases). V was cut by 5 bases and J by 2 bases, with 13 bases left in between. Germline CDR1 is SGHRS and CDR2 is YFSETQ. CDR3 size: 14 residues.